Below are 27 T cell receptor beta chains sequenced from a single sample in a study of CD8+ T cells in alopecia areata. Isolated RNA was reverse transcribed into cDNA used as the sequencing template. The table came from immunoSEQ multiplex PCR; TCRdb's copy has only in-frame clones and leaves some out. The sample shows more than 100,000 clones, 53% of them seen only once. The sample's treatment: oral pan-JAK inhibitor, 5-10 mg twice daily. Sequenced material: CD4+ T cells sorted from blood, taken at week 4, from a patient treated with tofacitinib. The receptors come from a human donor with alopecia areata.

The chain combines TRBV7-2 with TRBJ1-5; 7 nucleotides line up with TRBD1. The CDR3 loop spans 12 amino acids. Looked up from germline, CDR1 is SGHTA and CDR2 is FQGNSA. V dropped 4 bases and J dropped 9; count of bases not matched to a gene: 3. The CDR3 here is CASSSRTGPQHF. Written as DNA, the CDR3 is TGTGCCAGCAGCTCTCGGACAGGGCCCCAGCATTTT.

At least ten counts were recorded for this clone. The chain carries TRBV7-9 and TRBJ2-4; no clear D gene. V was clipped by 0 bases and J by 6 bases, with 12 bases between them. CDR1 and CDR2 from the germline V gene are SEHNR and FQNEAQ (reference sequence). This CDR3 has 15 amino acids. CDR3 protein: CASSLARSWGNIQYF. The CDR3 nucleotides are TGTGCCAGCAGCTTAGCGAGGTCGTGGGGAAACATTCAGTACTTC.

The V call is TRBV6-5, the J call TRBJ2-7; TRBD1 is a possible D gene (5 bases). Germline values: CDR1 MNHEY, CDR2 SVGAGI. The CDR3 contains 12 residues. V shed 6 bases and J shed 9 bases, with 15 bases lying between them. CDR3 bases: TGTGCCAGCAGGGACAACGGAAAAGTGCAGTACTTC. Translated: CASRDNGKVQYF.

In this sample, this clone turned up a few times. The chain is built from TRBV30 and TRBJ2-3; either TRBD1 or TRBD2 may fit D (5 bases each). The CDR3 consists of 15 residues. The germline V and J ends were trimmed by 3 bases and 0 bases, with 13 bases remaining between them. Germline V lookup: CDR1 GTSNPN, CDR2 SVGIG (reference sequence). The DNA for the CDR3 is TGTGCCTGGAGGGGGACCCATCCTAGCACAGATACGCAGTATTTT. Translated, it gives CAWRGTHPSTDTQYF.

The chain uses TRBV30 and TRBJ1-2, with D perhaps matching TRBD1 (6 bases). Trimming left V 3 bases short and J 7 bases short, with 18 bases between. CDR3 size: 14 residues. In germline, CDR1 is GTSNPN, CDR2 SVGIG (reference sequence). The CDR3 here is CAWSQRAGASGYTF. CDR3 DNA sequence: TGTGCCTGGAGCCAAAGGGCAGGGGCCTCTGGCTACACCTTC.

The genes are TRBV6-5 and TRBJ1-2; D not certain. This CDR3 contains 15 residues. Trimming pared 2 bases from V and 6 bases from J, leaving 16 bases between. CDR1 is MNHEY and CDR2 is SVGAGI in the germline V gene. This CDR3 is CASSYGGPPENGYTF. The CDR3 DNA sequence: TGTGCCAGCAGTTACGGAGGACCCCCCGAGAATGGCTACACCTTC.

The chain joins TRBV11-2 to TRBJ1-1, with D perhaps matching TRBD1 (6 bases). Germline assignment: CDR1 SGHAT and CDR2 FQNNGV. The CDR3 length is 13 residues. V dropped 4 bases and J dropped 5 bases, with 11 bases sitting between them. The CDR3 region is CASSYDRSTEAFF. The CDR3 bases are TGTGCCAGCAGCTACGACAGGAGTACTGAAGCTTTCTTT.

This sequence joins TRBV30 and TRBJ2-4; D uncertain. Germline V CDR1 and CDR2: GTSNPN, SVGIG (reference sequence). With 2 bases removed from V and 4 bases from J, the gap between germline ends came to 6 bases. This CDR3 has 12 residues. The CDR3 DNA follows: TGTGCCTGGAGTCCCATTAAAAACATTCAGTACTTC. Translated: CAWSPIKNIQYF.

The chain employs TRBV4-1 and TRBJ2-7; a possible D gene is TRBD2 (6 bases). The CDR3 spans 17 residues. In germline, CDR1 is MGHRA, CDR2 YSYEKL. The germline V and J ends were trimmed by 1 base and 3 bases, with 19 bases remaining between them. The DNA of the CDR3 is TGCGCCAGCAGCCAAGTCAATGCCGGGACTGCAAACTACGAGCAGTACTTC. It translates to CASSQVNAGTANYEQYF.

Notes on this clone: The junction shows a germline mismatch at one end, possibly a read error. CDR3 DNA sequence: TGTGCCAGCAGCCTCACGGGGAACCCCGGGGAGCTGTTTTTT. Protein: CASSLTGNPGELFF. V gene TRBV9 combines with J gene TRBJ2-2, with a tentative D call TRBD2 (5 bases). This CDR3 comprises 14 residues. The germline V gene encodes CDR1 SGDLS and CDR2 YYNGEE.

This clone was found a few times. The chain links TRBV7-2 to TRBJ1-2; tentatively, D is TRBD1 (5 bases). V was shortened by 2 bases and J by 7 bases, with 11 bases between the two germline ends. The CDR3 sequence is 13 residues long. Germline CDR1 and CDR2: SGHTA and FQGNSA. The CDR3 region is CASSLTGRGGYTF. As DNA, the CDR3 is TGTGCCAGCAGCTTAACCGGGAGGGGTGGCTACACCTTC. Variable domain in full (rest from reference TRBV7-2 and TRBJ1-2): GAGVSQSPSNKVTEKGKDVELRCDPISGHTALYWYRQSLGQGLEFLIYFQGNSAPDKSGLPSDRFSAERTGGSVSTLTIQRTQQEDSAVYLCASSLTGRGGYTFGSGTRLTVV.

Only a few counts were recorded for this clone. CDR3 coding DNA: TGCGCCAGCCGACGGGACACACAAACCTCCTACGAGCAGTACTTC. As protein: CASRRDTQTSYEQYF. The chain links TRBV5-1 to TRBJ2-7, with D perhaps matching TRBD1 (6 bases). Trimming left V 7 bases short and J 0 bases short, with 17 bases between. This CDR3 comprises 15 residues. Germline-derived CDR1 and CDR2 are SGHRS and YFSETQ.

This clone showed up just a few times. The gene calls are TRBV5-1 and TRBJ1-1, with 7 bases matching TRBD1. Per the germline V gene, CDR1 is SGHRS and CDR2 is YFSETQ. Losses at the gene ends were 4 bases for V and 0 bases for J; bases not matched to a gene: 3. CDR3 size: 14 residues. The CDR3 DNA is TGCGCCAGCAGCCCCGGGACAGTGAACACTGAAGCTTTCTTT. It yields the protein CASSPGTVNTEAFF.

This clone was observed once. The chain recombines TRBV5-1 with TRBJ2-1; TRBD2 aligns across 14 bases. The trim removed 4 bases at V and 9 bases at J, leaving 9 bases unmatched. Germline-derived CDR1 and CDR2 are SGHRS and YFSETQ. The CDR3 is made up of 16 amino acids. The CDR3 DNA sequence: TGCGCCAGCAGCGTGACTAGCGGGGGGGCCGGGAGTGAGCAGTTCTTC. It encodes CASSVTSGGAGSEQFF.

V and J are TRBV30 and TRBJ2-2; 8 positions agree with TRBD1. Germline V gives CDR1 GTSNPN, CDR2 SVGIG (reference sequence). The ends lost 4 bases at V and 6 bases at J; junction bases unmatched: 10. The CDR3 has 15 residues. The CDR3 is CAWTPGGARAGELFF. The CDR3 DNA follows: TGTGCCTGGACCCCAGGGGGCGCGAGGGCCGGGGAGCTGTTTTTT.

The chain employs TRBV27 and TRBJ2-7; possibly TRBD1 or TRBD2 for D (6 bases each). Trimming took 6 bases from V and 5 from J, leaving 23 bases between them. Germline lookup yields CDR1 MNHEY and CDR2 SMNVEV (reference sequence). This CDR3 spans 16 amino acids. As DNA, the CDR3 is TGTGCCAGCAGAACCTTGACGGGGGCGAATCTCCACGAGCAGTACTTC. It specifies CASRTLTGANLHEQYF.

This clone came up a few times. This chain connects TRBV18 to TRBJ2-5; 8 nucleotides agree with TRBD2. The CDR3 is made up of 15 amino acids. V trimming: 3 bases; J trimming: 5 bases; junction bases outside the gene matches: 8. Germline V gives CDR1 KGHSH, CDR2 LQKENI. CDR3 sequence reads: CASSPASGGRETQYF. The CDR3, as DNA: TGTGCCAGCTCACCTGCCAGCGGGGGTCGCGAGACCCAGTACTTC.

This clone was recorded a few times. This chain links TRBV25-1 with TRBJ1-2; TRBD1 matches at 10 bases. The CDR3 contains 17 residues. Germline values: CDR1 MGHDK, CDR2 SYGVNS. Trimming cost V 3 bases and J 1 base; bases outside gene matches: 8. The CDR3 DNA follows: TGTGCCAGCAGTGACCCTACGGGACAGGGGTATAACTATGGCTACACCTTC. Its translation: CASSDPTGQGYNYGYTF.

The chain has TRBV29-1 and TRBJ2-3; D is uncertain. Germline CDR1 and CDR2: SQVTM and ANQGSEA. V lost 7 bases to trimming and J lost 14 bases, with 19 bases between them. This CDR3 spans 11 amino acids. Written as DNA, the CDR3 is TGCAGCGCTGGTCGGACCGACGAGCGGTATTTT. Protein: CSAGRTDERYF.

As to this clone: Other DNA sequences in this specimen translate into the identical CDR3. The chain is built from TRBV30 and TRBJ2-6; D perhaps matches TRBD2 (6 bases). Germline assignment: CDR1 GTSNPN and CDR2 SVGIG (reference sequence). The CDR3 has 13 residues. Trimming removed 3 bases at V and 3 bases at J, with 6 bases between. CDR3 amino acids: CAWRTSGANVLTF. Written as DNA, the CDR3 is TGTGCCTGGAGGACTAGTGGGGCCAACGTCCTGACTTTC. Variable domain in full (rest from reference TRBV30 and TRBJ2-6): SQTIHQWPATLVQPVGSPLSLECTVEGTSNPNLYWYRQAAGRGLQLLFYSVGIGQISSEVPQNLSASRPQDRQFILSSKKLLLSDSGFYLCAWRTSGANVLTFGAGSRLTVL.

This sequence joins TRBV5-4 and TRBJ2-2; no clear D. CDR1 and CDR2 (germline): SGHNT, YYREEE (reference sequence). CDR3 length equals 15 residues. V lost 2 bases, J lost 4 bases, and 12 bases lay in between. The CDR3, as DNA: TGTGCCAGCAGCTTAAGAGTAGCAGGCACCGGGGAGCTGTTTTTT. Protein sequence: CASSLRVAGTGELFF.

This clone has only a few counts. The chain is built from TRBV6-6 and TRBJ1-2, with D maybe TRBD1 (6 bases). Germline values: CDR1 MNHNY, CDR2 SVGAGI (reference sequence). V lost 8 bases, J lost 8 bases, and 24 bases lay in between. The CDR3 totals 15 residues. The DNA for the CDR3 is TGTGCCAGCCTCAGGACCGTCTACAGGGCGGAGGGCTACACCTTC. Protein: CASLRTVYRAEGYTF.

The genes are TRBV5-6 and TRBJ1-1; D possibly corresponds to TRBD1 (6 bases). The germline CDR1 and CDR2 sequences are SGHDT and YYEEEE. V dropped 0 bases and J dropped 0 bases, with 9 bases sitting between them. This CDR3 region has 15 residues. The CDR3 region has the DNA TGTGCCAGCAGCTTGGTGGGACACATGAACACTGAAGCTTTCTTT. Protein sequence: CASSLVGHMNTEAFF.

V is TRBV30 and J is TRBJ1-2, with 8 bases aligning to TRBD1. The ends lost 3 bases at V and 4 bases at J; junction bases unmatched: 10. Per the germline V gene, CDR1 is GTSNPN and CDR2 is SVGIG (reference sequence). The length of the CDR3 is 15 residues. This CDR3 reads CAWRLQDRETYGYTF. The DNA of the CDR3 is TGTGCCTGGAGACTTCAGGACAGGGAGACCTATGGCTACACCTTC.

The chain uses TRBV19 and TRBJ1-2; D unclear. Germline assignment: CDR1 LNHDA and CDR2 SQIVND (reference sequence). This CDR3 contains 14 residues. V was shortened by 8 bases and J by 0 bases, with 13 bases between the two germline ends. CDR3 sequence (DNA): TGTGCCAGTTCCGTTGGGCGGGCTAACTATGGCTACACCTTC. Translation gives CASSVGRANYGYTF.

This rearrangement joins TRBV5-1 to TRBJ2-1; perhaps TRBD2 as D (7 bases). Trimming removed 8 bases at V and 9 bases at J, with 18 bases between. The CDR3 has 13 amino acids. Germline V lookup: CDR1 SGHRS, CDR2 YFSETQ. The CDR3 loop is CASRSGTQGEQFF. The CDR3 DNA is TGCGCCAGTCGGAGCGGGACACAGGGTGAGCAGTTCTTC.

A few counts support this clone. The CDR3 is CASSVSGTTHEQFF. CDR3 sequence (DNA): TGTGCCAGCAGTGTCTCCGGGACTACACACGAGCAGTTCTTC. The V and J genes are TRBV2 and TRBJ2-1; 7 bases are shared with TRBD2. Germline trimming cut 4 bases from V and 10 bases from J; bases unmatched to any gene: 10. CDR1 and CDR2 (germline): SNHLY, FYNNEI. The length of the CDR3 is 14 residues.